Listed below are T cell receptor beta chains from one sample, sequenced in a study of control samples from healthy donors and cancer patients. Repertoires were generated with immunoSEQ multiplex PCR, while TCRdb's copy carries only in-frame clones and drops some. This sample has 70,000 to 80,000 clones, with about 90% found just once. The sample comprised PBMCs. The source is a woman aged 60-75 years with head and neck cancer. CDR3s include the opening cysteine and the closing phenylalanine or tryptophan. Each record gives: D gene, J gene, clone size, V gene, CDR3 protein, CDR3 DNA. D genes are given only for firm matches. A clone size is listed for some rows: how often the clone was seen (once, few, many), or a class if it is expanded.

-,TRBJ2-5,-,TRBV7-3,CASSPQGPGGLETQYF,TGTGCCAGCAGCCCCCAGGGCCCCGGAGGTTTGGAGACCCAGTACTTC
-,TRBJ1-4,-,TRBV19,CASRPGRSNEKLFF,TGTGCCAGTAGGCCGGGACGGTCTAATGAAAAACTGTTTTTT
TRBD2,TRBJ2-7,-,TRBV25-1,CASSDGLGSYEQYF,TGTGCCAGCAGTGACGGACTAGGTTCCTACGAGCAGTACTTC
-,TRBJ2-2,-,TRBV7-2,CASSLTSYNTGELFF,TGTGCCAGCAGCTTAACTAGCTATAACACCGGGGAGCTGTTTTTT
TRBD1,TRBJ2-1,-,TRBV5-8,CASSRGFLDRVNNEQFF,TGTGCCAGCAGCCGGGGATTCTTGGACAGGGTTAATAATGAGCAGTTCTTC
-,TRBJ2-3,-,TRBV7-2,CASSLNTPTDTQYF,TGTGCCAGCAGCTTAAACACGCCCACAGATACGCAGTATTTT
TRBD2,TRBJ2-1,-,TRBV6-2/TRBV6-3,CASSRFIAGGLYEQFF,TGTGCCAGCAGCCGATTTATAGCGGGAGGGCTTTATGAGCAGTTCTTC
-,TRBJ2-5,-,TRBV15,CATSRGRETQYF,TGTGCCACCAGCAGAGGACGGGAGACCCAGTACTTC
-,TRBJ2-1,few,TRBV7-6,CASSLYSPRPLYNEQFF,TGTGCCAGCAGCTTATACTCCCCCCGCCCTTTATACAATGAGCAGTTCTTC
-,TRBJ2-2,-,TRBV18,CASSPFRLANTGELFF,TGTGCCAGCTCACCATTTAGGCTCGCGAACACCGGGGAGCTGTTTTTT
-,TRBJ2-7,-,TRBV10-3,CAISDFRSEQYF,TGTGCCATCAGTGATTTCAGGAGCGAGCAGTACTTC
TRBD2,TRBJ2-5,-,TRBV4-3,CASSQGGLAGEETQYF,TGCGCCAGCAGCCAAGGGGGACTAGCGGGAGAGGAGACCCAGTACTTC
TRBD2,TRBJ2-1,-,TRBV24-1,CATSVSGRALDEQFF,TGTGCCACCAGTGTTAGCGGGAGGGCCCTGGATGAGCAGTTCTTC
-,TRBJ2-5,-,TRBV5-4,CASSLAGIGETQYF,TGTGCCAGCAGCTTGGCCGGGATCGGGGAGACCCAGTACTTC
TRBD1,TRBJ1-3,-,TRBV28,CATRDSGNTIYF,TGTGCCACCCGGGACAGCGGAAACACCATATATTTT
-,TRBJ2-2,-,TRBV29-1,CSVEDLQNTGELFF,TGCAGCGTTGAAGATCTACAAAACACCGGGGAGCTGTTTTTT
-,TRBJ2-5,-,TRBV6-5,CASSFRAPRDQYF,TGTGCCAGCAGTTTCCGGGCCCCAAGAGACCAGTACTTC
TRBD2,TRBJ2-1,-,TRBV12-3/TRBV12-4,CASSFSGGNEQFF,TGTGCCAGCAGTTTCAGCGGGGGCAATGAGCAGTTCTTC
-,TRBJ1-5,once,TRBV18,CASSPKDDQPQHF,TGTGCCAGCTCACCAAAGGACGATCAGCCCCAGCATTTT
-,TRBJ2-5,-,TRBV2,CASSRLPLQETQYF,TGTGCCAGCAGCCGACTTCCACTCCAAGAGACCCAGTACTTC
-,TRBJ1-5,few,TRBV2,CASLGGYSNQPQHF,TGTGCCAGCTTAGGGGGGTATAGCAATCAGCCCCAGCATTTT
-,TRBJ1-1,-,TRBV10-3,CAISTGRRPEAFF,TGTGCCATCAGTACAGGTCGGCGACCTGAAGCTTTCTTT
TRBD2,TRBJ2-1,-,TRBV5-4,CASSLGNSGTNEQFF,TGTGCCAGCAGCTTGGGTAATAGCGGGACCAATGAGCAGTTCTTC
TRBD1,TRBJ1-4,-,TRBV6-5,CASGPGGKGEKLFF,TGTGCCAGCGGGCCAGGGGGGAAAGGGGAAAAACTGTTTTTT
TRBD2,TRBJ2-7,once,TRBV7-2,CASSFSLAGDEQYF,TGTGCCAGCAGCTTTAGCCTAGCGGGAGACGAGCAGTACTTC
-,TRBJ1-6,-,TRBV2,CASRARTEEFSPLHF,TGTGCCAGCAGAGCCAGGACAGAAGAATTTTCACCCCTCCACTTT